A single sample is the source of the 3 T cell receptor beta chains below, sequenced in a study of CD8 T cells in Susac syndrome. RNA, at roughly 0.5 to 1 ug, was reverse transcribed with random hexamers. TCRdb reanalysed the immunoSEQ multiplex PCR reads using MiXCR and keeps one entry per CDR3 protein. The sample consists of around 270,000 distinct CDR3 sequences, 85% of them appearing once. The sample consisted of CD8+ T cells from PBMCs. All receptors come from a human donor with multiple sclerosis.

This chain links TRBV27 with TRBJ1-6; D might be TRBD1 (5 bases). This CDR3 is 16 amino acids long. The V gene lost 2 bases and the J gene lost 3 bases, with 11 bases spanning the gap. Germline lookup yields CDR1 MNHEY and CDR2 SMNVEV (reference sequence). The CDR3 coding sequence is TGTGCCAGCAGTTTACGGGGGGGAGTCTATAATTCACCCCTCCACTTT. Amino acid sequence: CASSLRGGVYNSPLHF.

The CDR3 bases are TGCGCCAGCGCGCAAACCGGGACAGTTGAAGCTTTCTTT. It codes for CASAQTGTVEAFF. V usage is TRBV5-1 and J usage is TRBJ1-1; TRBD1 matches at 7 bases. CDR1 is SGHRS and CDR2 is YFSETQ in the germline V gene. With V trimmed by 7 bases and J by 7 bases, 10 bases remained unmatched. The CDR3 contains 13 residues.

CDR3 in amino acids: CASSRGGPKGAYNEQFF. DNA of the CDR3: TGTGCCAGTAGTAGGGGCGGGCCCAAGGGGGCCTACAATGAGCAGTTCTTC. The chain combines TRBV19 with TRBJ2-1, with a possible D match to TRBD1 (6 bases). The CDR3 contains 17 residues. V lost 4 bases to trimming and J lost 2 bases, with 18 bases between them. Looked up from germline, CDR1 is LNHDA and CDR2 is SQIVND (reference sequence).